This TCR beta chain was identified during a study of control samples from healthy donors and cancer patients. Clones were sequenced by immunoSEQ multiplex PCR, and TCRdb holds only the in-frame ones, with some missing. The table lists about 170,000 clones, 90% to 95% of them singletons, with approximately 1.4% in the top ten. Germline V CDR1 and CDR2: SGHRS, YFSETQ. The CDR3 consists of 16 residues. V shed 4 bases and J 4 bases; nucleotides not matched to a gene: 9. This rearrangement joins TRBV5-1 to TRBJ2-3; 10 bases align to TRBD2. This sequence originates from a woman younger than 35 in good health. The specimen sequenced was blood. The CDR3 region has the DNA TGCGCCAGCAGCCCCCGGAGCGGGGGGGCCTCAGATACGCAGTATTTT. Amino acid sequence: CASSPRSGGASDTQYF.